The 2 T cell receptor beta chains below all came from one sample that was sequenced in a study of blood T cells in healthy people across ages. The authors ran a second PCR of about 7 to 12 cycles using a sample-barcoded 5' primer and a J-beta primer mix. TCRdb analysed the 5' RACE reads with MiXCR anew, one entry per CDR3 protein. The sample includes some 750,000 distinct CDR3 sequences, 20% to 25% of them seen just once. The material sequenced was blood. All receptors come from a man aged 70 or older in good health.

The sample holds a few counts of this clonotype. The V and J genes are TRBV30 and TRBJ2-2; D perhaps matches TRBD2 (5 bases). V lost 5 bases, J lost 5 bases, and 15 bases lay in between. Germline loops: CDR1 GTSNPN, CDR2 SVGIG (reference sequence). The CDR3 has 14 residues. The CDR3 region is CAWSPGRGTGELFF. As DNA, the CDR3 is TGTGCCTGGTCCCCGGGGAGAGGGACCGGGGAGCTGTTTTTT. The entire variable domain, with the rest obtained from reference TRBV30 and TRBJ2-2, is as follows: SQTIHQWPATLVQPVGSPLSLECTVEGTSNPNLYWYRQAAGRGLQLLFYSVGIGQISSEVPQNLSASRPQDRQFILSSKKLLLSDSGFYLCAWSPGRGTGELFFGEGSRLTVL.

The V call is TRBV5-6, the J call TRBJ1-6; perhaps TRBD1 as D (5 bases). Trimming removed 7 bases at V and 5 bases at J, with 7 bases between. There are 12 residues in the CDR3. Germline loops: CDR1 SGHDT, CDR2 YYEEEE. In DNA, the CDR3 is TGTGCCAGCGGGGGGGATAATTCACCCCTCCACTTT. Amino acids: CASGGDNSPLHF. Full variable domain (missing parts from reference TRBV5-6 and TRBJ1-6): DAGVTQSPTHLIKTRGQQVTLRCSPKSGHDTVSWYQQALGQGPQFIFQYYEEEERQRGNFPDRFSGHQFPNYSSELNVNALLLGDSALYLCASGGDNSPLHFGNGTRLTVT.